This entry is about one TCR beta chain. As yet, its antigen is unknown. The CDR3 has 13 residues. Deletions cut 4 bases from V and 5 bases from J, with 11 bases between. Looked up from germline, CDR1 is SGHNT and CDR2 is YENEEA. Repertoires were generated with immunoSEQ multiplex PCR, while TCRdb's copy carries only in-frame clones and drops some. The sample includes roughly 150,000 clones, 80% to 90% of them seen just once. These data come from a study of T cell responses to AZD1222 COVID-19 vaccine. Looking at the study overall: The analysis combined second doses at about 4 or about 12 weeks. Overall study findings and caveats: White British people made up most donors, females outnumbered males, and clonal diversity was possibly underestimated. Repertoires were collected only later (after the peak T cell response had occurred). Two AZD1222 doses significantly raised spike-specific TCR breadth and depth over controls.

This sequence originates from an adult in good health. The source was peripheral blood, collected on day 0 of AZD1222 vaccination. The chain uses TRBV11-3 and TRBJ2-5; no definite D call. Here the CDR3 DNA reads TGTGCCAGCAGCTCCCACAGCGTGGAGACCCAGTACTTC. This translates into CASSSHSVETQYF.